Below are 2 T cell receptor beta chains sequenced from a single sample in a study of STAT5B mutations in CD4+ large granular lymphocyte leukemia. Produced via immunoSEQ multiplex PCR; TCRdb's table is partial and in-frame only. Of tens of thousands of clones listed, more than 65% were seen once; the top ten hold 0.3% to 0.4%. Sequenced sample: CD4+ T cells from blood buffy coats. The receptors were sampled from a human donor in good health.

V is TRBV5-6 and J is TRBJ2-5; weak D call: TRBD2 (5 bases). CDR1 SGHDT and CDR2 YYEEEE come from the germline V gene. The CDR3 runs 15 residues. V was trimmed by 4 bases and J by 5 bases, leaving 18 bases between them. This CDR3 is CASSSWEWVVETQYF. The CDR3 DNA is TGTGCCAGCAGCAGTTGGGAGTGGGTTGTGGAGACCCAGTACTTC.

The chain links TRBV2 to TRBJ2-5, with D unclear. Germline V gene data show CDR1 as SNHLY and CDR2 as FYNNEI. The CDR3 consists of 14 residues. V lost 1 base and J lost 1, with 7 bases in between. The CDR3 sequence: CASSEGTAQETQYF. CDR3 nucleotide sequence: TGTGCCAGCAGTGAAGGGACGGCCCAAGAGACCCAGTACTTC.